This T cell receptor beta chain was identified in a study of T cell responses to AZD1222 COVID-19 vaccine. With V trimmed by 4 bases and J by 7 bases, 5 bases remained unmatched. Germline V gene data show CDR1 as LNHDA and CDR2 as SQIVND (reference sequence). The CDR3 sequence is 13 residues long. A word on this clone: Antigen specificity is unknown.

Study results and caveats: Increases in Spike-specific TCR breadth and depth were seen after two AZD1222 doses. Repertoires were collected only later (after the peak T cell response had occurred). Distributed over spike, vaccine-associated CD4 TCRs predominated at 160-218 and 743-854. Donors in the cohort were predominantly white British and more often female, and clonal diversity was possibly underestimated.

Repertoires were generated with immunoSEQ multiplex PCR, while TCRdb's copy carries only in-frame clones and drops some. The sample shows some 96,000 clones, more than 75% of them seen only once. The receptor's source is an adult in good health. Source: peripheral blood, taken on day 0 of AZD1222 vaccination. The chain uses TRBV19 and TRBJ1-1, with 8 bases identical to TRBD1. The CDR3 protein is CASSRGQAIEAFF. The DNA for the CDR3 is TGTGCCAGTAGTAGGGGACAGGCGATTGAAGCTTTCTTT.